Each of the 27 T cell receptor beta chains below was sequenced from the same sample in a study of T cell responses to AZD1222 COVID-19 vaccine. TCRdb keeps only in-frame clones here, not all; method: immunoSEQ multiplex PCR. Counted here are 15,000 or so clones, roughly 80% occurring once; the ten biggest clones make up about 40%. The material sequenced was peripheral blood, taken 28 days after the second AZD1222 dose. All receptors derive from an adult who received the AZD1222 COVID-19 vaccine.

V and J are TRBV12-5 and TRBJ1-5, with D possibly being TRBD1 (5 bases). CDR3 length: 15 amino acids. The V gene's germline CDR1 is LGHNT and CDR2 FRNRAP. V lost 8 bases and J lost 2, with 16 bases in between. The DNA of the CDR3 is TGTGCTAGTAGAAAGGATGGGGGGGGCAATCAGCCCCAGCATTTT. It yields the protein CASRKDGGGNQPQHF.

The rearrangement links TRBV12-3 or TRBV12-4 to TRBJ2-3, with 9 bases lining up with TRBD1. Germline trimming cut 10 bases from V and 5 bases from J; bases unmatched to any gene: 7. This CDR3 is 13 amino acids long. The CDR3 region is CATGQGYGDTQYF. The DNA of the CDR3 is TGTGCCACCGGACAGGGGTACGGAGATACGCAGTATTTT.

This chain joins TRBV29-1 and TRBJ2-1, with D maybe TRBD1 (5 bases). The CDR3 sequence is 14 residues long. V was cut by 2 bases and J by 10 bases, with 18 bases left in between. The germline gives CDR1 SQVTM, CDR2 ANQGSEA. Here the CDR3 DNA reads TGCAGCGTTGAAACCAGGTTCCCTTCAGGGGAGCAGTTCTTC. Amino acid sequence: CSVETRFPSGEQFF.

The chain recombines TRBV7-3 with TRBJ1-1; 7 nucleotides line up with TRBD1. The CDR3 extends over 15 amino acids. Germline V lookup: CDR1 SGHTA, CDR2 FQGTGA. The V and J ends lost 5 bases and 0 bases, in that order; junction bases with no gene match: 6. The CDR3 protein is CASSAGGTVNTEAFF. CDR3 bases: TGTGCCAGCAGCGCCGGCGGGACAGTGAACACTGAAGCTTTCTTT.

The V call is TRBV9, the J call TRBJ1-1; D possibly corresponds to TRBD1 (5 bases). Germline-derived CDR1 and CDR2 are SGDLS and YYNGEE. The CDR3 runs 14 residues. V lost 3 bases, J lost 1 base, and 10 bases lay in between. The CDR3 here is CASSGRDGNTEAFF. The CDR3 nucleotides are TGTGCCAGCAGCGGCCGGGACGGGAACACTGAAGCTTTCTTT.

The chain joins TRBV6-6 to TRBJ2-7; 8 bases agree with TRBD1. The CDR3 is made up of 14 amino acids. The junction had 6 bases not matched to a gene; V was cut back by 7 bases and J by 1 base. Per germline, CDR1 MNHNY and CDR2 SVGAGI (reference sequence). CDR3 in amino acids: CASIPTGGSYEQYF. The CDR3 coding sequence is TGTGCCAGCATCCCCACAGGGGGATCCTACGAGCAGTACTTC.

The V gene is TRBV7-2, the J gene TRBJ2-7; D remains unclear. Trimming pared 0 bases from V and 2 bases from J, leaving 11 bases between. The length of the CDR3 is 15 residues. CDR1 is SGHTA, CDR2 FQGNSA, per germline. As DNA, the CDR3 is TGTGCCAGCAGCTTAGCCCTAGGTCAGCCCTACGAGCAGTACTTC. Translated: CASSLALGQPYEQYF.

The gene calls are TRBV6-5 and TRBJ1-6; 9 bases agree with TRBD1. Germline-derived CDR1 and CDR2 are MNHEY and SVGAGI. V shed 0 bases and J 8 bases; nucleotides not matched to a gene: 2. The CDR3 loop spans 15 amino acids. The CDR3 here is CASSYSRTGDSPLHF. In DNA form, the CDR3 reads TGTGCCAGCAGTTACTCCCGGACAGGGGATTCACCCCTCCACTTT.

The CDR3 DNA sequence: TGTGCCAGCAGGCGTCCGGGAGGGTGGCCCTACGAGCAGTACTTC. Protein: CASRRPGGWPYEQYF. J is TRBJ2-7 and V is TRBV6-5; TRBD2 matches at 8 bases. The CDR3 runs to 15 residues. After removal of 6 bases from V and 2 bases from J, the junction contained 9 bases not matched to a gene. From germline, CDR1 is MNHEY and CDR2 SVGAGI.

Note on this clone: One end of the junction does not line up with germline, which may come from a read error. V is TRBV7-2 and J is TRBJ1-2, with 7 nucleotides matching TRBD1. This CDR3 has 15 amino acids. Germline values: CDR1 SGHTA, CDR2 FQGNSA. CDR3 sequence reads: CASTLTKGQHISYTF. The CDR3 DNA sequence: TGTGCCAGCACCTTAACAAAGGGACAGCATATCAGCTACACCTTC.

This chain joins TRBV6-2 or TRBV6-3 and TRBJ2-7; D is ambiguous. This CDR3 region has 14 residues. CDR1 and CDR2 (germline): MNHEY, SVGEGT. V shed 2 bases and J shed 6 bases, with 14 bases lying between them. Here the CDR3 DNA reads TGTGCCAGCAGTTACAGTCGAGGTGGAGCCGAGCAGTACTTC. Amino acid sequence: CASSYSRGGAEQYF.

CDR3 coding DNA: TGTGCCTGGGAACAGGGGGCAAGGGGGGAAAAACTGTTTTTT. Protein: CAWEQGARGEKLFF. This chain uses TRBV30 with TRBJ1-4, with 9 bases lining up with TRBD1. This CDR3 region has 14 residues. Germline lookup yields CDR1 GTSNPN and CDR2 SVGIG (reference sequence). With 5 bases clipped from V and 8 bases from J, the junction kept 9 bases outside the gene matches. Looking up the rest from reference TRBV30 and TRBJ1-4 gives the full variable domain: SQTIHQWPATLVQPVGSPLSLECTVEGTSNPNLYWYRQAAGRGLQLLFYSVGIGQISSEVPQNLSASRPQDRQFILSSKKLLLSDSGFYLCAWEQGARGEKLFFGSGTQLSVL.

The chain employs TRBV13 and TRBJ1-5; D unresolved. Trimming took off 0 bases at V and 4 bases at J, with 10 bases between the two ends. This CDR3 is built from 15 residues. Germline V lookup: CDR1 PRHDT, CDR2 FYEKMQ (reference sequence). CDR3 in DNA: TGTGCCAGCAGCTTAGGCGGCAGAGAAAATCAGCCCCAGCATTTT. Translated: CASSLGGRENQPQHF. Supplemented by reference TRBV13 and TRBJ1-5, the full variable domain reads AAGVIQSPRHLIKEKRETATLKCYPIPRHDTVYWYQQGPGQDPQFLISFYEKMQSDKGSIPDRFSAQQFSDYHSELNMSSLELGDSALYFCASSLGGRENQPQHFGDGTRLSIL.

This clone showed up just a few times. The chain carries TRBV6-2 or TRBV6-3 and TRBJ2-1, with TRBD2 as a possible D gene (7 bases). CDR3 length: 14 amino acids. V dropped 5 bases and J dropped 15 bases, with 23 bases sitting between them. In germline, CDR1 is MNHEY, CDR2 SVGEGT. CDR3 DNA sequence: TGTGCCAGCAGTCCCTCCCCGACTTTGGGGGGGCCGTTCTTC. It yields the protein CASSPSPTLGGPFF.

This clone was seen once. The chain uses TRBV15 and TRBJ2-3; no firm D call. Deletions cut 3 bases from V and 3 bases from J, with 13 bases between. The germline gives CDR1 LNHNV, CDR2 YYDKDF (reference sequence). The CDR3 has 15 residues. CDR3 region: CATSSGVGSTDTQYF. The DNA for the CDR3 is TGTGCCACCAGCAGTGGGGTAGGTTCGACAGATACGCAGTATTTT.

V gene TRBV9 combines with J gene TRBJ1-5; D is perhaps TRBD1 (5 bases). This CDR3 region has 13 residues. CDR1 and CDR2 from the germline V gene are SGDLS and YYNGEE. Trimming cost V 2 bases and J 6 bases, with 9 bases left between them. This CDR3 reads CASSVGGGQPQHF. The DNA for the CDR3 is TGTGCCAGCAGCGTTGGGGGGGGTCAGCCCCAGCATTTT.

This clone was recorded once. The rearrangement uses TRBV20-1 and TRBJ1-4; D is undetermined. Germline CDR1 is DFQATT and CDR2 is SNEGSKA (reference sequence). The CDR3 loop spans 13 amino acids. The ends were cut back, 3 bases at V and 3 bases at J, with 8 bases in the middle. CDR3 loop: CSASGIANEKLFF. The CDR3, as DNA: TGCAGTGCTAGTGGGATTGCTAATGAAAAACTGTTTTTT.

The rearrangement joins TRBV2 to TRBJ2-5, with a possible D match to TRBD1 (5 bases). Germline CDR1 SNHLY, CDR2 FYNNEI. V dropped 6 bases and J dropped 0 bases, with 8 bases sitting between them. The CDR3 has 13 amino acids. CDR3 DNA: TGTGCCAGCAGGGTGGACAACCAAGAGACCCAGTACTTC. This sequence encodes CASRVDNQETQYF.

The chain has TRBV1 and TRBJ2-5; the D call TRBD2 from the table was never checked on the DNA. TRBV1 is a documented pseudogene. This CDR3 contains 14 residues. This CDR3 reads CTSSQVRDQETQYF. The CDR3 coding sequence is TGCACCAGCAGCCAAGTCCGCGACCAAGAGACCCAGTACTTC.

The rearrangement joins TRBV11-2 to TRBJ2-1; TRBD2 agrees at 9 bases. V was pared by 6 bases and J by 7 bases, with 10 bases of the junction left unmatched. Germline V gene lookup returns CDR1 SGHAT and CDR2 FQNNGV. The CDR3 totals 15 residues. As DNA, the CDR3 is TGTGCCAGCAGTTGGTTAGCGGGAGTAAGAAATGAGCAGTTCTTC. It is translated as CASSWLAGVRNEQFF.

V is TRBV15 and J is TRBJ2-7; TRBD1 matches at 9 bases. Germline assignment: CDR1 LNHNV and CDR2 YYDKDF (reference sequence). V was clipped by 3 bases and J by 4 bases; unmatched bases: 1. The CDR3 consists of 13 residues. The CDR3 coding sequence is TGTGCCACCAGCAGGACAGGGGGATACGAGCAGTACTTC. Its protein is CATSRTGGYEQYF.

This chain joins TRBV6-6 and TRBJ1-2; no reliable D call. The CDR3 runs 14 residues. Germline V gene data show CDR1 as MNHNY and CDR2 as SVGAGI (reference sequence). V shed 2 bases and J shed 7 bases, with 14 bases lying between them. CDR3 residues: CASSYGGPSAGYTF. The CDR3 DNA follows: TGTGCCAGCAGTTACGGCGGACCGTCTGCTGGCTACACCTTC.

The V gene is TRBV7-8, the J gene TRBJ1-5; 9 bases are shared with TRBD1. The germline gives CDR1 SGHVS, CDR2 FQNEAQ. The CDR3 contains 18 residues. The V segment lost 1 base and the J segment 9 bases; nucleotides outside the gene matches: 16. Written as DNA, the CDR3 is TGTGCCAGCAGCTTAGGGGGCCCGGGACAGGGTGTAGCGCGGCCCCAGCATTTT. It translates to CASSLGGPGQGVARPQHF.

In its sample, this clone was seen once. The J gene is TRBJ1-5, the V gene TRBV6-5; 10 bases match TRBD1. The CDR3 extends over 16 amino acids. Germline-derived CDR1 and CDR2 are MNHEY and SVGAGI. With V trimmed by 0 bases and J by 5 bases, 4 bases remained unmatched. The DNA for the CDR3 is TGTGCCAGCAGTTACTCGACAGGGGGCAAGGATCAGCCCCAGCATTTT. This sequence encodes CASSYSTGGKDQPQHF.

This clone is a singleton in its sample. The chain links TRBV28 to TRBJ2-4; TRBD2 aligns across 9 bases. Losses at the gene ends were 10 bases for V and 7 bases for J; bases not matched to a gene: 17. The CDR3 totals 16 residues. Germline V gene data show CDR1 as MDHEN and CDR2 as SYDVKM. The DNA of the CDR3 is TGTGCCACCAGGGGTAGTAGCGGGAGCAATAGGAACATTCAGTACTTC. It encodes CATRGSSGSNRNIQYF.

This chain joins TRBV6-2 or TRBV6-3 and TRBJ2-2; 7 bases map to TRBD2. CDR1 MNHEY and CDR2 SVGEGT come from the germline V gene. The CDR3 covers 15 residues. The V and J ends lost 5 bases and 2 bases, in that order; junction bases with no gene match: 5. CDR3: CASSRAGANTGELFF. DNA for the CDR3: TGTGCCAGCAGTCGGGCGGGAGCCAACACCGGGGAGCTGTTTTTT.

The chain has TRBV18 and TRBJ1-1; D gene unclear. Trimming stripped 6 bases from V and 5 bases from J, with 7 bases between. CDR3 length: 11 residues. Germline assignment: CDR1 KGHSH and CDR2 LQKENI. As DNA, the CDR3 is TGTGCCAGCTCCCGCCGGACTGAAGCTTTCTTT. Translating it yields CASSRRTEAFF. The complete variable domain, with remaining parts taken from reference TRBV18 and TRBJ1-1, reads NAGVMQNPRHLVRRRGQEARLRCSPMKGHSHVYWYRQLPEEGLKFMVYLQKENIIDESGMPKERFSAEFPKEGPSILRIQQVVRGDSAAYFCASSRRTEAFFGQGTRLTVV.